This TCR beta chain was identified in a study of identifying expanded T cells in peripheral blood. General study points: Two-week clone count variance significantly increased as total template count grew.

Clones were read by immunoSEQ multiplex PCR, and TCRdb kept only the in-frame ones, dropping some. In the table there are about 90,000 clones, approximately 86% of which are singletons. CDR3 length: 14 residues. The germline V gene has CDR1 SNHLY and CDR2 FYNNEI. V lost 5 bases to trimming and J lost 7 bases; unmatched junction nucleotides: 5. Comments on this clone: The antigen remains unidentified.

V gene TRBV2 combines with J gene TRBJ1-4, with 9 bases fitting TRBD1. The sample taken for sequencing was blood. The sequence derives from a person between 18 and 69 years old in good health. The CDR3 reads CASSYRGLSEKLFF. The DNA of the CDR3 is TGTGCCAGCAGTTACAGGGGGCTCAGTGAAAAACTGTTTTTT.